This TCR beta chain stems from a study of neurological immune-mediated disorders. Study-wide results and caveats: The greatest TCR clonal expansion occurred in HTLV-1-associated myelopathy and the least in multiple sclerosis, which fell below healthy controls.

Each CDR3 protein gets one entry after TCRdb re-called the 5' RACE reads with MiXCR. The repertoire holds fewer than 30,000 distinct CDR3 sequences, over 20% seen once, with approximately 16% in the top ten. In this sample, this clonotype turned up many times. What it binds is not known. The CDR3 has 14 residues. V dropped 5 bases and J dropped 15; count of bases not matched to a gene: 9. The chain recombines TRBV12-3 or TRBV12-4 with TRBJ2-4; 14 nucleotides line up with TRBD2. The TCR sequence derives from a woman in her fifties or sixties in good health. Sequenced: PBMCs. Here the CDR3 DNA reads TGTGCCAGCAGTCTGGGACTAGCGGGGGTTAAGCGGTACTTC. Translation gives CASSLGLAGVKRYF.